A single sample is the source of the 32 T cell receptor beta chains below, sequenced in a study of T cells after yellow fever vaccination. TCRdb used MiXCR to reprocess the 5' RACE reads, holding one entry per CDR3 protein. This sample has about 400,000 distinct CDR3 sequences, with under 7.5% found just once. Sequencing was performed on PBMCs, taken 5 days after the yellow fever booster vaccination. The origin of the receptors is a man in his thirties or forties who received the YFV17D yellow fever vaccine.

The CDR3 region is CASSYYPTPNTEAFF. The CDR3 nucleotides are TGCGCCAGCAGCTACTACCCGACACCTAACACTGAAGCTTTCTTT. The J gene is TRBJ1-1, the V gene TRBV5-1; D uncertain. Trimming cost V 3 bases and J 2 bases, with 14 bases left between them. Germline V gene data show CDR1 as SGHRS and CDR2 as YFSETQ. The CDR3 loop spans 15 amino acids.

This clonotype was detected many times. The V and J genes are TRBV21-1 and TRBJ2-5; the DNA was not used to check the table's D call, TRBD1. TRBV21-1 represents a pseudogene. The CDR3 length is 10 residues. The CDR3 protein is CATRAHPDYF. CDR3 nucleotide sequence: TGTGCCACCCGAGCGCACCCGGATTACTTC.

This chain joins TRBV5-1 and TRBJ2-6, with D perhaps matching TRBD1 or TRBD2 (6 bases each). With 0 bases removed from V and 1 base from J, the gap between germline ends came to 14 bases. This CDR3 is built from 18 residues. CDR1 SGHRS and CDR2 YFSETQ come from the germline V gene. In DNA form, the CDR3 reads TGCGCCAGCAGCTTGGTTGGAGGGGGGAAGTCTGGGGCCAACGTCCTGACTTTC. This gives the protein CASSLVGGGKSGANVLTF.

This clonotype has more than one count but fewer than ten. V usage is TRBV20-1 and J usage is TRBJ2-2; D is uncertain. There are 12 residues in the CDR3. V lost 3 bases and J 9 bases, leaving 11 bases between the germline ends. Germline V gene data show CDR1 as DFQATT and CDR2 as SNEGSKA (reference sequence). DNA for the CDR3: TGCAGTGCTAGCCCCCAAGGTTGGGAGCTGTTTTTT. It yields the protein CSASPQGWELFF.

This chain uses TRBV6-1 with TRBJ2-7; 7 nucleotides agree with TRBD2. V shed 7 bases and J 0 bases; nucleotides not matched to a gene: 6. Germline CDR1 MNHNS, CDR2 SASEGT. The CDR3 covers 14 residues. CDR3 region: CASTLAGVSYEQYF. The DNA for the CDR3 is TGTGCCAGCACTCTGGCGGGAGTCTCCTACGAGCAGTACTTC.

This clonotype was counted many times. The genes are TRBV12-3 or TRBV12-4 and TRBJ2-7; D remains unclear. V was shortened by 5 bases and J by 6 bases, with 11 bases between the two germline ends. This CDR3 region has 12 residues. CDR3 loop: CASSPGRVEQYF. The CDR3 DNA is TGTGCCAGCAGTCCGGGTAGGGTCGAGCAGTACTTC.

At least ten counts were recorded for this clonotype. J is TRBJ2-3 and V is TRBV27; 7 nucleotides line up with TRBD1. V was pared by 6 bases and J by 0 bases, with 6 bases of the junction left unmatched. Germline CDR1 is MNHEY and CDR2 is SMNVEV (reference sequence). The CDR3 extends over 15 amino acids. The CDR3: CASRDRLLSTDTQYF. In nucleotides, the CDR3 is TGTGCCAGCAGGGACAGGTTGCTTAGCACAGATACGCAGTATTTT.

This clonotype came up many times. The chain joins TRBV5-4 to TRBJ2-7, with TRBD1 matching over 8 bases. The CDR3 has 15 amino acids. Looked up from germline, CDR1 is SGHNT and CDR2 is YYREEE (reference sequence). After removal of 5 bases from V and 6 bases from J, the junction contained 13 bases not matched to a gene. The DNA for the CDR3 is TGTGCCAGCAGAAACGTTGGACAGGGCCTCGCCGAGCAGTACTTC. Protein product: CASRNVGQGLAEQYF.

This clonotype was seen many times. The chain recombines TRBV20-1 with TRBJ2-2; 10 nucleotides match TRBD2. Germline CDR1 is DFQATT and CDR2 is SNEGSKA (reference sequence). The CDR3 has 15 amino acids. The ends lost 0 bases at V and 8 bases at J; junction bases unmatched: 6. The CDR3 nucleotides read TGCAGTGCTAGAGATAACAGCGGGAGGGGAGGGGAGCTGTTTTTT. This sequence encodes CSARDNSGRGGELFF.

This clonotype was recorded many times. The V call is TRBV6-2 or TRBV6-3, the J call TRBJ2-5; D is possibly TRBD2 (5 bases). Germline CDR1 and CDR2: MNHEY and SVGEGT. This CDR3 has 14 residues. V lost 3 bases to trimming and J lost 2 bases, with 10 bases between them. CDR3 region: CASSYPGGQETQYF. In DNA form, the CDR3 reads TGTGCCAGCAGTTATCCCGGCGGGCAAGAGACCCAGTACTTC.

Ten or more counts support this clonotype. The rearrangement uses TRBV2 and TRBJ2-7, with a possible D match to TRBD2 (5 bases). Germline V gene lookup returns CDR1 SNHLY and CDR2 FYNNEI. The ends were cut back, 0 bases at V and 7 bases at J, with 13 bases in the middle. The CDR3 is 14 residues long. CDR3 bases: TGTGCCAGCAGTGAAGCAGGAGGTTTGGGAGAGCAGTACTTC. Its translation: CASSEAGGLGEQYF. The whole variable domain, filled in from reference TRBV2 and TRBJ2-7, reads EPEVTQTPSHQVTQMGQEVILRCVPISNHLYFYWYRQILGQKVEFLVSFYNNEISEKSEIFDDQFSVERPDGSNFTLKIRSTKLEDSAMYFCASSEAGGLGEQYFGPGTRLTVT.

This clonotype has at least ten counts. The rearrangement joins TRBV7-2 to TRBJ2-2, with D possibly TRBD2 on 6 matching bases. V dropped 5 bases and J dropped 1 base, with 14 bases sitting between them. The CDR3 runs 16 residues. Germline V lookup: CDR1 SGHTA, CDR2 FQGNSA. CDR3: CASSPALGGNTGELFF. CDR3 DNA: TGTGCCAGCAGCCCTGCTTTGGGGGGGAACACCGGGGAGCTGTTTTTT.

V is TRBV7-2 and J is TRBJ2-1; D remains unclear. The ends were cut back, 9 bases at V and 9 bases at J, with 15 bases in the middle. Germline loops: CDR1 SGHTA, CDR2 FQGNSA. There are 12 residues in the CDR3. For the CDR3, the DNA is TGTGCCAGTAGCACTCCTGGTAGTGAGCAGTTCTTC. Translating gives CASSTPGSEQFF.

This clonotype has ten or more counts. The CDR3 loop reads CASSPTNTGELFF. The CDR3 region has the DNA TGTGCCAGCAGTCCAACGAACACCGGGGAGCTGTTTTTT. The chain joins TRBV27 to TRBJ2-2, with unresolved D. Germline CDR1 is MNHEY and CDR2 is SMNVEV (reference sequence). The CDR3 contains 13 residues. With 5 bases removed from V and 0 bases from J, the gap between germline ends came to 4 bases.

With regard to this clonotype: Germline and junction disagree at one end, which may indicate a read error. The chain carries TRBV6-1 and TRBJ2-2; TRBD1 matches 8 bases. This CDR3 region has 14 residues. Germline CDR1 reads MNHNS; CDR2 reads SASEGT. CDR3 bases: TGTGCCAGCAGCCAACGGACAGGGATCGGGGAGCAGTTTTTT. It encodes CASSQRTGIGEQFF.

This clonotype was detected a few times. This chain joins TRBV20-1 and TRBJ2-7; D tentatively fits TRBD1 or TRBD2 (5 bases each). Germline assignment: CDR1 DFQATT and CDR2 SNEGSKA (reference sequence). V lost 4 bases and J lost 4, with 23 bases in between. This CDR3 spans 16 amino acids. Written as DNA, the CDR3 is TGCAGTGCTAAAGATCCAGGTACGGGGCATGGTTACGAGCAGTACTTC. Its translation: CSAKDPGTGHGYEQYF.

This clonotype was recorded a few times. DNA for the CDR3: TGTGCCAGCACCGACGACCGGGCCACCAAAGACCAGTACTTC. Translation gives CASTDDRATKDQYF. The genes are TRBV12-3 or TRBV12-4 and TRBJ2-5; D call uncertain. This CDR3 is built from 14 residues. The V and J ends lost 7 bases and 10 bases respectively, with 22 bases between them.

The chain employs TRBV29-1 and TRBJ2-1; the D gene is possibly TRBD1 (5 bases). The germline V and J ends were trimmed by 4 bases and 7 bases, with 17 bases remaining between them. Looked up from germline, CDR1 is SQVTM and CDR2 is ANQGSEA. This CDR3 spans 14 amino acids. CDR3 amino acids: CSVASAGKSNEQFF. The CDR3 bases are TGCAGCGTTGCGTCGGCAGGGAAGTCGAATGAGCAGTTCTTC.

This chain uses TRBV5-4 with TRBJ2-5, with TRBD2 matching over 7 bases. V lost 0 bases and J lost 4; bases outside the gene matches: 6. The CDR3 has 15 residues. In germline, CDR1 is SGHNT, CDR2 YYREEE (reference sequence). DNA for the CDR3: TGTGCCAGCAGCTTGGAGGCTAGCGGAGCAGAGACCCAGTACTTC. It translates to CASSLEASGAETQYF. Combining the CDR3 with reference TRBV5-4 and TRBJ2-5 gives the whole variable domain ETGVTQSPTHLIKTRGQQVTLRCSSQSGHNTVSWYQQALGQGPQFIFQYYREEENGRGNFPPRFSGLQFPNYSSELNVNALELDDSALYLCASSLEASGAETQYFGPGTRLLVL.

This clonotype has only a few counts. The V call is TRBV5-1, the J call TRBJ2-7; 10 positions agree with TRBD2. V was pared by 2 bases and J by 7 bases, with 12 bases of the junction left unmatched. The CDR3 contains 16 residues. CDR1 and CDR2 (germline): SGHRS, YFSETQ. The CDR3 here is CASSFQGLAPAGEQYF. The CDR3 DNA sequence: TGCGCCAGCAGCTTCCAGGGACTAGCGCCGGCGGGGGAGCAGTACTTC.

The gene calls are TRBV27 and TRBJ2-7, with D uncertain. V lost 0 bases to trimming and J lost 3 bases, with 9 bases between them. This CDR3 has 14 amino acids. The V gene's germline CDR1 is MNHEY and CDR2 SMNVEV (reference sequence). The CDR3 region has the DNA TGTGCCAGCAGTTTATCTGTGGGTTTCTACGAGCAGTACTTC. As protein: CASSLSVGFYEQYF.

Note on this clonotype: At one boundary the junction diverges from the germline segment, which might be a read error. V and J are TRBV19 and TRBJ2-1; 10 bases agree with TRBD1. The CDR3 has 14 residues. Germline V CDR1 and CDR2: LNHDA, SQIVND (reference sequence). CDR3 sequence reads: CASSRDRGGNEQIF. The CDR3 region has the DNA TGTGCCAGTAGTAGGGACAGGGGTGGCAATGAGCAGATCTTC. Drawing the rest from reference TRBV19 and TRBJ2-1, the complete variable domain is DGGITQSPKYLFRKEGQNVTLSCEQNLNHDAMYWYRQDPGQGLRLIYYSQIVNDFQKGDIAEGYSVSREKKESFPLTVTSAQKNPTAFYLCASSRDRGGNEQIFGPGTRLTVL.

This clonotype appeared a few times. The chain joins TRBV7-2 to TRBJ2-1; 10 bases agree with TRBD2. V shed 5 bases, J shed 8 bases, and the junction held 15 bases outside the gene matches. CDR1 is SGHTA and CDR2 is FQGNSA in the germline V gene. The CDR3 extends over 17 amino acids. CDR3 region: CASSPRGTSALGDEQFF. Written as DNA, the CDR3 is TGTGCCAGCAGCCCCAGGGGGACTAGCGCTCTGGGGGATGAGCAGTTCTTC. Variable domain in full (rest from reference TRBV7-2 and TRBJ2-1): GAGVSQSPSNKVTEKGKDVELRCDPISGHTALYWYRQSLGQGLEFLIYFQGNSAPDKSGLPSDRFSAERTGGSVSTLTIQRTQQEDSAVYLCASSPRGTSALGDEQFFGPGTRLTVL.

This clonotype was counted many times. CDR3 in DNA: TGCAGTGCCGGGACTAGCGGACTCTACAATGAGCAGTTCTTC. It codes for CSAGTSGLYNEQFF. The chain uses TRBV20-1 and TRBJ2-1; 11 positions match TRBD2. Per germline, CDR1 DFQATT and CDR2 SNEGSKA (reference sequence). Germline trimming cut 6 bases from V and 3 bases from J; bases unmatched to any gene: 4. The CDR3 runs 14 residues.

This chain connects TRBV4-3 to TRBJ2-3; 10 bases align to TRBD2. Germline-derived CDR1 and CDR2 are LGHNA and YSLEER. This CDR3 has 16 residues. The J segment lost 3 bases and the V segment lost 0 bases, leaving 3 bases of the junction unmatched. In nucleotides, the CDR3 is TGCGCCAGCAGCCAAGATCCACTAGCGGGAACAGATACGCAGTATTTT. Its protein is CASSQDPLAGTDTQYF.

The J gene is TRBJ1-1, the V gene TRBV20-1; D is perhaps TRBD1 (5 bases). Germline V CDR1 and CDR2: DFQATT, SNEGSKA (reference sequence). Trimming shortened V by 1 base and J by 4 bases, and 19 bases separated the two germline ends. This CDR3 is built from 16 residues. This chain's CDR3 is CSARGRLQEWVTEAFF. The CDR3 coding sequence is TGCAGTGCTAGAGGGCGGCTACAGGAGTGGGTCACTGAAGCTTTCTTT.

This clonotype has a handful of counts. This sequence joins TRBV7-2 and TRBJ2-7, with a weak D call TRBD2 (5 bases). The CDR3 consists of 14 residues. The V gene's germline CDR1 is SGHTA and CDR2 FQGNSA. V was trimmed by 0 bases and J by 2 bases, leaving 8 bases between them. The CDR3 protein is CASSLASETYEQYF. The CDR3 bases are TGTGCCAGCAGCTTAGCTAGCGAGACCTACGAGCAGTACTTC.

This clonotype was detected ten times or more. The CDR3, as DNA: TGCAGCGGAACGTGGGAGACCCAGTACTTC. Protein: CSGTWETQYF. V gene TRBV29-1 combines with J gene TRBJ2-5; no firm D call. The ends were cut back, 7 bases at V and 5 bases at J, with 8 bases in the middle. This CDR3 contains 10 residues. Germline V gene lookup returns CDR1 SQVTM and CDR2 ANQGSEA.

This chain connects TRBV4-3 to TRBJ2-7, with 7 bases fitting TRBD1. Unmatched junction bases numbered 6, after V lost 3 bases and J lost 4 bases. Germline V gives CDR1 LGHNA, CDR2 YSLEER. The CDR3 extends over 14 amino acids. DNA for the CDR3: TGCGCCAGCAGCCAGGGACAGTGGGAATACGAGCAGTACTTC. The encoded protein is CASSQGQWEYEQYF.

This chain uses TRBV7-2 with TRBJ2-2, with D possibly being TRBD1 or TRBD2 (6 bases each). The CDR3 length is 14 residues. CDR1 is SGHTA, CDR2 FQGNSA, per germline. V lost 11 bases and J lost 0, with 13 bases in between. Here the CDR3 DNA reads TGTGCCCAGTTGGGGGGCTCGAACACCGGGGAGCTGTTTTTT. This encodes CAQLGGSNTGELFF.

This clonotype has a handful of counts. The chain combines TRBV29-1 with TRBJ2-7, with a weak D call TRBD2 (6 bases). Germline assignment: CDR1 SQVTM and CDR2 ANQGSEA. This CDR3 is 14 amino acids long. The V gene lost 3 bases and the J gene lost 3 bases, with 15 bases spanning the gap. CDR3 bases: TGCAGCGTTGAGGGGGGTGGACCCTTCTACGAGCAGTACTTC. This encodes CSVEGGGPFYEQYF.

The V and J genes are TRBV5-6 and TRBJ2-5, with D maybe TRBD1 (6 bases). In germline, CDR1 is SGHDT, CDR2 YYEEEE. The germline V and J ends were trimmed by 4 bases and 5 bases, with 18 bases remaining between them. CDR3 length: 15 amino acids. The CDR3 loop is CASSPQGRLTETQYF. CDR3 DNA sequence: TGTGCCAGCAGCCCTCAGGGGCGCCTGACGGAGACCCAGTACTTC.